This is a list of T cell receptor beta chains from one sample in a study of T-cell reconstitution after alpha-beta-depleted transplantation in children. TCRdb fed the PCR reads into MiXCR, producing one record per CDR3 protein. This table has a few hundred thousand distinct CDR3 sequences, 43% appearing once. This material consisted of PBMCs, taken before TCRalphabeta/CD19-depleted stem cell transplant. The receptors stem from a girl aged 2 to 10 with aplastic anemia, due to receive a stem cell transplant. Each CDR3 is given with its conserved first and last residue. Fields, in order: J gene, V gene, CDR3 length, CDR3 protein.

J: TRBJ1-3
V: TRBV11-2
length: 14
CDR3: CASSLRGSRNTIYF

J: TRBJ1-4
V: TRBV6-5
length: 15
CDR3: CASSYSGQLNEKLFF

J: TRBJ1-1
V: TRBV12-3/TRBV12-4
length: 14
CDR3: CASSLAGWNTEAFF

J: TRBJ2-7
V: TRBV20-1
length: 14
CDR3: CSAEKRTGPYEQYF

J: TRBJ2-1
V: TRBV12-3/TRBV12-4
length: 16
CDR3: CASSLGRGRAGNEQFF

J: TRBJ2-7
V: TRBV10-3
length: 13
CDR3: CAISDPGNYEQYF

J: TRBJ2-1
V: TRBV12-3/TRBV12-4
length: 13
CDR3: CASKAGIWDEQFF

J: TRBJ2-5
V: TRBV4-2
length: 17
CDR3: CASSQGGVAGGQETQYF

J: TRBJ2-7
V: TRBV18
length: 13
CDR3: CASSQAGGAEQYF

J: TRBJ2-1
V: TRBV20-1
length: 13
CDR3: CSAVRAGANEQFF

J: TRBJ1-2
V: TRBV25-1
length: 17
CDR3: CASSAIGKRDANYGYTF

J: TRBJ2-7
V: TRBV29-1
length: 13
CDR3: CSAIRDRVSEQYF

J: TRBJ2-7
V: TRBV20-1
length: 14
CDR3: CSASTSGRAWEQYF

J: TRBJ2-1
V: TRBV9
length: 15
CDR3: CASSASGLSYNEQFF

J: TRBJ2-7
V: TRBV4-2
length: 14
CDR3: CASSPRLASYEQYF

J: TRBJ2-1
V: TRBV6-5
length: 14
CDR3: CASSSGVPYNEQFF

J: TRBJ1-2
V: TRBV20-1
length: 13
CDR3: CSARPDPNYGYTF

J: TRBJ2-1
V: TRBV5-1
length: 14
CDR3: CASSAGVLNNEQFF

J: TRBJ1-5
V: TRBV20-1
length: 14
CDR3: CSAKGQGSNQPQHF

J: TRBJ1-3
V: TRBV10-3
length: 13
CDR3: CAISESLENTIYF

J: TRBJ2-7
V: TRBV6-6
length: 11
CDR3: CASSYRHEQYF

J: TRBJ2-1
V: TRBV20-1
length: 16
CDR3: CSARDGGGSLNNEQFF

J: TRBJ2-5
V: TRBV11-2
length: 11
CDR3: CASSSGGAQYF